The entry below gives a single T cell receptor (beta chain) sequence along with its context. Antigen specificity is unknown. The sample originates from a study of T-cell memory formation after mild COVID-19. Study summary: Clusters of TCRs were largely donor specific. Study-wide results and limits: Cross-reactive memory apparently joined, as some responding clones appeared in pre-infection memory. Clones from the second wave (peaking day 37) had unconfirmed SARS-CoV-2 specificity.

TCRdb re-called the 5' RACE reads through MiXCR, storing one row per CDR3 protein. This sample carries around 510,000 distinct CDR3 sequences, 20% to 25% of them seen once, and the ten largest clones take 8.4%. Trimming pared 6 bases from V and 10 bases from J, leaving 22 bases between. This CDR3 contains 15 residues. The germline V gene encodes CDR1 SGDLS and CDR2 YYNGEE. Sequencing was performed on PBMCs or a T cell subset sorted from them (not recorded which). The TCR was taken from an adult woman who had mild COVID-19 (a few samples of this study predate the infection). Cell type and time point are not known. The chain has TRBV9 and TRBJ2-2; possible D gene TRBD2, 5 bases. DNA for the CDR3: TGTGCCAGCAACAAAGACGGGATCTTAAATGTGGAGCTGTTTTTT. This sequence encodes CASNKDGILNVELFF.